This TCR beta chain came from a study of spatial heterogeneity in lung cancer. Turning to the study itself: At a median of roughly two years after resection, follow-up PBMC samples were sequenced when available. Study observations and caveats: The study found ubiquitous expanded tumor TCRs in blood more at resection than follow-up.

Time point described: blood at routine non-recurrence follow-up after resection. The authors sequenced whole RNA from tumor, nontumor lung or frozen PBMC without sorting. This clonotype was seen ten or more times. Its target is not known. V was pared by 6 bases and J by 2 bases, with 1 base of the junction left unmatched. This CDR3 spans 13 amino acids. Germline V gives CDR1 SNHLY, CDR2 FYNNEI. Every cDNA TCR molecule received its own unique molecular identifier. From the 5' RACE reads, TCRdb called clonotypes with MiXCR, one entry per CDR3 protein. The table lists about 16,000 distinct CDR3 sequences, approximately 6.8% of them singletons.

The origin of this receptor is a male donor with early-stage non-small cell lung cancer. Source: PBMCs, taken at follow-up. The rearrangement links TRBV2 to TRBJ2-5; 9 bases align to TRBD1. CDR3 coding DNA: TGTGCCAGCAGCGGACAGGGGCAAGAGACCCAGTACTTC. It is translated as CASSGQGQETQYF.